A selection of T cell receptor beta chains follows, all from one sample in a study of CXCR3-negative and CXCR3-positive naive CD8 T cells. TCRdb re-called the 5' RACE reads; every CDR3 protein appears as one record, without DNA. Its listing shows some 130,000 distinct CDR3 sequences. The sequenced material came from naive CXCR3- CD8+ T cells from blood. The receptors originated from a human donor in good health. Some clones in this sample may be carry-over from other donors' samples. CDR3s include the opening cysteine and the closing phenylalanine or tryptophan. The order of the fields is J gene, V gene, CDR3 protein.

j_gene: TRBJ2-1
v_gene: TRBV28
CDR3aa: CASSFRLGQRDYNEQFF

j_gene: TRBJ2-3
v_gene: TRBV27
CDR3aa: CASRTGGGADTQYF

j_gene: TRBJ2-7
v_gene: TRBV5-1
CDR3aa: CASSFDGDHSYEQYF

j_gene: TRBJ1-1
v_gene: TRBV5-1
CDR3aa: CASSEPMNTEAFF

j_gene: TRBJ2-7
v_gene: TRBV5-1
CDR3aa: CASRTGGTYEQYF

j_gene: TRBJ2-5
v_gene: TRBV14
CDR3aa: CASSQLRGGTQETQYF

j_gene: TRBJ2-2
v_gene: TRBV9
CDR3aa: CASSAGTSGSGGELFF

j_gene: TRBJ2-7
v_gene: TRBV5-4
CDR3aa: CASSIGQVGAYEQYF

j_gene: TRBJ2-7
v_gene: TRBV29-1
CDR3aa: CSVEESRGDEQYF

j_gene: TRBJ2-1
v_gene: TRBV19
CDR3aa: CASSWGLATYNEQFF

j_gene: TRBJ2-7
v_gene: TRBV4-3
CDR3aa: CASSQNSGVYEQYF

j_gene: TRBJ2-5
v_gene: TRBV9
CDR3aa: CASSVDRSETQYF

j_gene: TRBJ2-2
v_gene: TRBV20-1
CDR3aa: CSARERSGELFF

j_gene: TRBJ2-7
v_gene: TRBV20-1
CDR3aa: CSAPRGSSYEQYF

j_gene: TRBJ2-7
v_gene: TRBV21-1
CDR3aa: CARIISASAYEQYF

j_gene: TRBJ2-7
v_gene: TRBV12-3/TRBV12-4
CDR3aa: CASSHRTFRTGTYEQYF

j_gene: TRBJ2-2
v_gene: TRBV11-3
CDR3aa: CASSLYPGNTGELFF

j_gene: TRBJ1-1
v_gene: TRBV7-6
CDR3aa: CASSLETGNTEAFF

j_gene: TRBJ2-1
v_gene: TRBV7-6
CDR3aa: CASSGGGVSYNEQFF

j_gene: TRBJ2-2
v_gene: TRBV7-9
CDR3aa: CASSLAEGEALLTGELFF

j_gene: TRBJ2-3
v_gene: TRBV29-1
CDR3aa: CSVGKRGFTDTQYF

j_gene: TRBJ2-3
v_gene: TRBV12-3/TRBV12-4
CDR3aa: CASSTPWDRGSTDTQYF

j_gene: TRBJ1-2
v_gene: TRBV27
CDR3aa: CASSPTRGAVYGYTF

j_gene: TRBJ2-1
v_gene: TRBV6-5
CDR3aa: CASSYEEGSDNEQFF

j_gene: TRBJ2-5
v_gene: TRBV5-1
CDR3aa: CASSQEDWEMETQYF

j_gene: TRBJ2-7
v_gene: TRBV9
CDR3aa: CASSAPGAGEYEQYF

j_gene: TRBJ2-7
v_gene: TRBV29-1
CDR3aa: CSVGGRGDNYEQYF

j_gene: TRBJ2-7
v_gene: TRBV12-3/TRBV12-4
CDR3aa: CASSSGGRYEQYF

j_gene: TRBJ1-1
v_gene: TRBV12-3/TRBV12-4
CDR3aa: CASSQSGTGIINTEAFF

j_gene: TRBJ2-7
v_gene: TRBV25-1
CDR3aa: CASRQGNEQYF

j_gene: TRBJ1-1
v_gene: TRBV29-1
CDR3aa: CSGRAGQGNTEAFF

j_gene: TRBJ2-7
v_gene: TRBV5-6
CDR3aa: CASSLDRGRYEQYF

j_gene: TRBJ2-2
v_gene: TRBV7-9
CDR3aa: CASSPTQGGNTGELFF

j_gene: TRBJ1-1
v_gene: TRBV19
CDR3aa: CASSIMGATEAFF

j_gene: TRBJ2-7
v_gene: TRBV28
CDR3aa: CASRDRGFYEQYF

j_gene: TRBJ2-7
v_gene: TRBV27
CDR3aa: CASSSDLSGYEQYF

j_gene: TRBJ2-7
v_gene: TRBV10-2
CDR3aa: CASSELIGSGSYEQYF

j_gene: TRBJ2-7
v_gene: TRBV12-3/TRBV12-4
CDR3aa: CASSLGAASEQYF

j_gene: TRBJ2-7
v_gene: TRBV13
CDR3aa: CASSLPPGQGPPYEQYF

j_gene: TRBJ1-2
v_gene: TRBV29-1
CDR3aa: CSVEEGYYGYTF

j_gene: TRBJ2-1
v_gene: TRBV3-1
CDR3aa: CASSQDQAGDYNEQFF

j_gene: TRBJ1-1
v_gene: TRBV6-2/TRBV6-3
CDR3aa: CASIEDTLYTEAFF

j_gene: TRBJ2-1
v_gene: TRBV5-1
CDR3aa: CASSDDDYYNEQFF

j_gene: TRBJ2-5
v_gene: TRBV18
CDR3aa: CASSPPEWGATETQYF

j_gene: TRBJ2-7
v_gene: TRBV7-9
CDR3aa: CASSHPTLGSEQYF

j_gene: TRBJ2-7
v_gene: TRBV20-1
CDR3aa: CSAKGGREQYF

j_gene: TRBJ2-5
v_gene: TRBV4-1
CDR3aa: CASSQDLAGAQETQYF

j_gene: TRBJ1-1
v_gene: TRBV6-2/TRBV6-3
CDR3aa: CASRWGVGLNTEAFF

j_gene: TRBJ2-7
v_gene: TRBV28
CDR3aa: CASSPPRRASSYEQYF

j_gene: TRBJ2-1
v_gene: TRBV6-6
CDR3aa: CASTSTANEQFF

j_gene: TRBJ1-5
v_gene: TRBV19
CDR3aa: CASSLSANQPQHF

j_gene: TRBJ2-1
v_gene: TRBV6-2/TRBV6-3
CDR3aa: CASSSSGALDEQFF

j_gene: TRBJ2-7
v_gene: TRBV28
CDR3aa: CASSSPRWTSGRASHEQYF

j_gene: TRBJ2-3
v_gene: TRBV30
CDR3aa: CATNGGTGPTDTQYF

j_gene: TRBJ2-7
v_gene: TRBV5-6
CDR3aa: CASSPDRDEQYF

j_gene: TRBJ2-1
v_gene: TRBV5-1
CDR3aa: CASSLLGTAYNEQFF

j_gene: TRBJ2-3
v_gene: TRBV6-2/TRBV6-3
CDR3aa: CASSYLATSDTQYF